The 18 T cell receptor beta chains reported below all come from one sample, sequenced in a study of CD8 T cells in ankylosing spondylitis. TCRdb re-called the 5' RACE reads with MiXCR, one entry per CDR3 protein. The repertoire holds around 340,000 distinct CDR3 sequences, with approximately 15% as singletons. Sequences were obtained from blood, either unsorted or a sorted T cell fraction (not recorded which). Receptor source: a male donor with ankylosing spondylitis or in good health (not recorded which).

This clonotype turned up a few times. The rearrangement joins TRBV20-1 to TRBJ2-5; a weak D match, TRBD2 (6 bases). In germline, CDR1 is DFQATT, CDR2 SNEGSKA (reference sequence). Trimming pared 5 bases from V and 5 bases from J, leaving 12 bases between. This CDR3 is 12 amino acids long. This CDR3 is CSAPPGDETQYF. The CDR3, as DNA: TGCAGTGCTCCCCCGGGGGACGAGACCCAGTACTTC.

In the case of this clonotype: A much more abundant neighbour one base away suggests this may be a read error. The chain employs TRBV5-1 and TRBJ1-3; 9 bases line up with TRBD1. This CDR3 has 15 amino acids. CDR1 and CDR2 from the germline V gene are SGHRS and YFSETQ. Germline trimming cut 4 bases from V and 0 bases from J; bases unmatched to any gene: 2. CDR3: CASSRDRASGNTIYF. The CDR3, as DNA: TGCGCCAGCAGCCGGGACAGGGCCTCTGGAAACACCATATATTTT.

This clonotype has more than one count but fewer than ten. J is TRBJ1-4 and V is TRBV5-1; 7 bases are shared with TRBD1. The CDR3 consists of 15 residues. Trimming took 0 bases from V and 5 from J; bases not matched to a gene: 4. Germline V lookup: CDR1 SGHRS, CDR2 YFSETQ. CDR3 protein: CASSLEGQRNEKLFF. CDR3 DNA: TGCGCCAGCAGCTTGGAGGGACAGAGAAATGAAAAACTGTTTTTT.

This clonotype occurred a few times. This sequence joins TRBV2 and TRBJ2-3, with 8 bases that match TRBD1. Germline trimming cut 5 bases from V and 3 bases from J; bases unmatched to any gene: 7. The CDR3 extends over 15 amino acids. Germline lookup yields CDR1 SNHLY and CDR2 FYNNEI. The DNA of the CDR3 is TGTGCCAGCAGTCTACGACAGGGGCAAACAGATACGCAGTATTTT. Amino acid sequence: CASSLRQGQTDTQYF.

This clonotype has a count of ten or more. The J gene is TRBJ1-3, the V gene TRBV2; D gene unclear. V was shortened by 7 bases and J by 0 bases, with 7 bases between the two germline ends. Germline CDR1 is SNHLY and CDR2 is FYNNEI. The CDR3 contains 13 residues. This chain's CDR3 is CASKAHSGNTIYF. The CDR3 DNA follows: TGTGCCAGCAAGGCCCACTCTGGAAACACCATATATTTT. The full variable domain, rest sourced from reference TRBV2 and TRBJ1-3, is EPEVTQTPSHQVTQMGQEVILRCVPISNHLYFYWYRQILGQKVEFLVSFYNNEISEKSEIFDDQFSVERPDGSNFTLKIRSTKLEDSAMYFCASKAHSGNTIYFGEGSWLTVV.

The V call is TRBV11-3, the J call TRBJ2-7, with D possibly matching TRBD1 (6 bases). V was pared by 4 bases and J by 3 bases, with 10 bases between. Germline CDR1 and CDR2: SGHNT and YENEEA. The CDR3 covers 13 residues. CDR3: CASSSGTNYEQYF. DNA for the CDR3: TGTGCCAGCAGCTCCGGGACAAACTACGAGCAGTACTTC.

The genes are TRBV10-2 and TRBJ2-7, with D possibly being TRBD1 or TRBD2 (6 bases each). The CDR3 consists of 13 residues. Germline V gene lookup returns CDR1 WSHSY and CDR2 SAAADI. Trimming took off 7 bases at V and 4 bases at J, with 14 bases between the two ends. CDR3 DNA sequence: TGCGCCAGCACCCGGGGGCCCGAATACGAGCAGTACTTC. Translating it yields CASTRGPEYEQYF.

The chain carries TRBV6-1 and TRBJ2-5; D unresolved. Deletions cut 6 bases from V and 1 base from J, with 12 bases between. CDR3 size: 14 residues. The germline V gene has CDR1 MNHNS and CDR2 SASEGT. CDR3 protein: CASSQLGFQETQYF. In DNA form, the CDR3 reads TGTGCCAGCAGCCAACTGGGCTTCCAAGAGACCCAGTACTTC.

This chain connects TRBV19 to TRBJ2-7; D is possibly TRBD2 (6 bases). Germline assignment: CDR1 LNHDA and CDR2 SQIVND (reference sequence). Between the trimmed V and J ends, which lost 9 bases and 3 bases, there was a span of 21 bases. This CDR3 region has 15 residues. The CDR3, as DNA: TGTGCCAGCTCCTCCCGGGACGGGGGAGTCTACGAGCAGTACTTC. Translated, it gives CASSSRDGGVYEQYF.

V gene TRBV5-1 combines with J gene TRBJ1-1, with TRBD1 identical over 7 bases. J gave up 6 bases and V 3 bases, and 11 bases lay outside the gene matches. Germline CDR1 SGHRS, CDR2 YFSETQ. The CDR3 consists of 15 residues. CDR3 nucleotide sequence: TGCGCCAGCAGCTCGGACAGGACAGGCCGCCCTGAAGCTTTCTTT. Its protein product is CASSSDRTGRPEAFF. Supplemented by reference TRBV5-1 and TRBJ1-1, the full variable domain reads KAGVTQTPRYLIKTRGQQVTLSCSPISGHRSVSWYQQTPGQGLQFLFEYFSETQRNKGNFPGRFSGRQFSNSRSEMNVSTLELGDSALYLCASSSDRTGRPEAFFGQGTRLTVV.

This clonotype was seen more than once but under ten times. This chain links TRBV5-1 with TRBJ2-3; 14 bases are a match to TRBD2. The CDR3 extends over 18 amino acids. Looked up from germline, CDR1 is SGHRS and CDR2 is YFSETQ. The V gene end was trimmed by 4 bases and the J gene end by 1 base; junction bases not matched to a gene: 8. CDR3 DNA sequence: TGCGCCAGCAGCATCGGGACTAGCGGGAGTTCCCGCACAGATACGCAGTATTTT. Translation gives CASSIGTSGSSRTDTQYF.

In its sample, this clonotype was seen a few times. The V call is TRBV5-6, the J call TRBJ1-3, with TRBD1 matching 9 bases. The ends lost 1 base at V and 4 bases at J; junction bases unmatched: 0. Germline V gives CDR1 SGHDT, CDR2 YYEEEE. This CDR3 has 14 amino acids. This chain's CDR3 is CASSLTGGGNTIYF. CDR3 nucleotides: TGTGCCAGCAGCTTGACAGGGGGCGGAAACACCATATATTTT.

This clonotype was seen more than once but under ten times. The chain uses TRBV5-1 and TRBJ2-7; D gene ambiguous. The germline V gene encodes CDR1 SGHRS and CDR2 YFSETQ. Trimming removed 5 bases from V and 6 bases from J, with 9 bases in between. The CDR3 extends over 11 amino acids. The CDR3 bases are TGCGCCAGCAGTTCTGACGGCGAGCAGTACTTC. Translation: CASSSDGEQYF.

CDR3 bases: TGTGCCAGCACCCCTTGGACTAGCGCCCAGCTAGGGGTTGAGCAGTTCTTC. Its protein is CASTPWTSAQLGVEQFF. This chain joins TRBV4-2 and TRBJ2-1, with 9 bases lining up with TRBD2. The V gene's germline CDR1 is LGHNA and CDR2 YNFKEQ. The CDR3 totals 17 residues. The J segment lost 9 bases and the V segment lost 7 bases, leaving 19 bases of the junction unmatched.

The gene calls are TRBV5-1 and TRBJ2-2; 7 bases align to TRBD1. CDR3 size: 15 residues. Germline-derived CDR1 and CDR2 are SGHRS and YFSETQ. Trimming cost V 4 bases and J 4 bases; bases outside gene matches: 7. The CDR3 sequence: CASSPDRFSTGELFF. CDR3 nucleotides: TGCGCCAGCAGCCCGGACAGGTTTAGCACCGGGGAGCTGTTTTTT.

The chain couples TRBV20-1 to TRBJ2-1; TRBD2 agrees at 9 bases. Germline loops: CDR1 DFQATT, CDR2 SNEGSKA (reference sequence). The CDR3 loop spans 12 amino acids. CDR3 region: CSRTSVYNEQFF. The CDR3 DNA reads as TGCAGCCGGACTAGCGTATACAATGAGCAGTTCTTC.

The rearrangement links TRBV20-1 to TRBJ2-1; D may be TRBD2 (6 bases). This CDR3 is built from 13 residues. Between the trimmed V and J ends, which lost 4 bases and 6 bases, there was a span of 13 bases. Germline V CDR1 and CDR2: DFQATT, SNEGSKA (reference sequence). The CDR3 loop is CSATERAINEQFF. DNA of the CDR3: TGCAGTGCTACCGAGCGGGCTATCAATGAGCAGTTCTTC.

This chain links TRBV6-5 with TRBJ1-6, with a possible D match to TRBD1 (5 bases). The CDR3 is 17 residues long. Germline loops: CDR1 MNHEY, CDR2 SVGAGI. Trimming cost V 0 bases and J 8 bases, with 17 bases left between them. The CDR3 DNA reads TGTGCCAGCAGTTACTCGGGAAGGGGCAAGTTTCATTCACCCCTCCACTTT. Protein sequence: CASSYSGRGKFHSPLHF.